The 8 T cell receptor beta chains in this list originate from one sample, sequenced in a study of Ad26.COV2.S vaccination and SARS-CoV-2 variants. Treatment in this sample: over 15 received Ad26.COV2.S at low or high dose, single or two shots; about 5 received placebo; per-sample allocation not given. The study sampled participants on day 63 after the first vaccine or placebo injection. Sequencing used immunoSEQ multiplex PCR; TCRdb keeps in-frame clones, though not all of them. The repertoire holds over 250,000 clones, with around 87% as singletons. This material consisted of peripheral blood, taken in a trial of Ad26.COV2.S vaccine versus placebo. The receptors derive from a person aged 18-65 years who received the Ad26.COV2.S COVID-19 vaccine or a placebo.

The chain carries TRBV6-5 and TRBJ2-1, with TRBD2 matching over 13 bases. Looked up from germline, CDR1 is MNHEY and CDR2 is SVGAGI. With 2 bases clipped from V and 4 bases from J, the junction kept 2 bases outside the gene matches. The CDR3 runs 16 residues. As DNA, the CDR3 is TGTGCCAGCAGTTACGGGGGACTAGCGGGGTACAATGAGCAGTTCTTC. Its protein product is CASSYGGLAGYNEQFF.

The chain uses TRBV19 and TRBJ2-1; the D is unclear. CDR3 length: 16 amino acids. The V gene lost 1 base and the J gene lost 0 bases, with 10 bases spanning the gap. CDR1 and CDR2 from the germline V gene are LNHDA and SQIVND (reference sequence). The CDR3 region is CASSIVGGSSYNEQFF. CDR3 sequence (DNA): TGTGCCAGTAGTATAGTTGGCGGCAGCTCCTACAATGAGCAGTTCTTC.

This clone came up once. The rearrangement joins TRBV7-2 to TRBJ2-7, with D unclear. Germline values: CDR1 SGHTA, CDR2 FQGNSA. The CDR3 extends over 14 amino acids. V lost 5 bases to trimming and J lost 0 bases, with 11 bases between them. The CDR3, as DNA: TGTGCCAGCAGCAGTTGGGCCACCTCCTACGAGCAGTACTTC. Translation gives CASSSWATSYEQYF.

The chain combines TRBV28 with TRBJ1-2; a weak D match, TRBD1 (5 bases). Germline V gene lookup returns CDR1 MDHEN and CDR2 SYDVKM. The CDR3 runs to 13 residues. V was trimmed by 7 bases and J by 2 bases, leaving 11 bases between them. DNA of the CDR3: TGTGCCAGCACCCCGGGGCTGAACTATGGCTACACCTTC. This gives the protein CASTPGLNYGYTF.

J is TRBJ1-1 and V is TRBV19; D remains unclear. In germline, CDR1 is LNHDA, CDR2 SQIVND (reference sequence). This CDR3 has 15 residues. V lost 1 base to trimming and J lost 0 bases, with 9 bases between them. The CDR3 spells CASSIGVGLNTEAFF. In DNA form, the CDR3 reads TGTGCCAGTAGTATAGGGGTAGGGCTGAACACTGAAGCTTTCTTT.

V usage is TRBV11-1 and J usage is TRBJ2-7; the D call may be TRBD1 or TRBD2 (5 bases each). V was clipped by 2 bases and J by 6 bases, with 14 bases between them. Germline CDR1 is SGHAT and CDR2 is FQDESV (reference sequence). The CDR3 has 14 amino acids. CDR3 residues: CASSLRPGPAEQYF. The CDR3 region has the DNA TGTGCCAGCAGCTTACGGCCGGGGCCGGCCGAGCAGTACTTC.

The gene calls are TRBV6-5 and TRBJ1-2; no clear D. With 2 bases removed from V and 6 bases from J, the gap between germline ends came to 13 bases. The germline gives CDR1 MNHEY, CDR2 SVGAGI. The CDR3 has 14 amino acids. CDR3 protein: CASSYERGRDGYTF. Here the CDR3 DNA reads TGTGCCAGCAGTTACGAGCGGGGAAGGGATGGCTACACCTTC.

J is TRBJ2-1 and V is TRBV2; D is unresolved. The V gene's germline CDR1 is SNHLY and CDR2 FYNNEI. The CDR3 is 15 amino acids. Trimming pared 4 bases from V and 0 bases from J, leaving 10 bases between. The CDR3 here is CASSVGSPSYNEQFF. The CDR3 nucleotides are TGTGCCAGCAGTGTGGGCTCTCCCTCCTACAATGAGCAGTTCTTC.